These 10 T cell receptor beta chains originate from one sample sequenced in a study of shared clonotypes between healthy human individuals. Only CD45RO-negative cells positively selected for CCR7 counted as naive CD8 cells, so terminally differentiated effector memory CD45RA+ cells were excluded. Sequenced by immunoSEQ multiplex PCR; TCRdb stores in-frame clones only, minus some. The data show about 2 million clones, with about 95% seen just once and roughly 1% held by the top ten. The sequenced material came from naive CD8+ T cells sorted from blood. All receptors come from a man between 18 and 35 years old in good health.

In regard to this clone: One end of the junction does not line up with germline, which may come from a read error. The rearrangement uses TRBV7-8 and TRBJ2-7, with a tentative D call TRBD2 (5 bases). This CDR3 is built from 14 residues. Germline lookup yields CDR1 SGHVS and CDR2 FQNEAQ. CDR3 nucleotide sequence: TGTGCCATCAGCAGTCCGGGGTCCACCTACGAGCAGTACTTC. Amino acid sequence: CAISSPGSTYEQYF. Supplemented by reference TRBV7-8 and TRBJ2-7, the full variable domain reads GAGVSQSPRYKVAKRGQDVALRCDPISGHVSLFWYQQALGQGPEFLTYFQNEAQLDKSGLPSDRFFAERPEGSVSTLKIQRTQQEDSAVYLCAISSPGSTYEQYFGPGTRLTVT.

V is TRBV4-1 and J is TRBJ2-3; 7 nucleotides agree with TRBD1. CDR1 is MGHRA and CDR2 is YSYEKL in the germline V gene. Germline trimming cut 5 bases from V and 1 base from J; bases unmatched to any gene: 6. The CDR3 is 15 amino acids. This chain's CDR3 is CASSTTQGRTDTQYF. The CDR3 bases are TGCGCCAGCAGCACCACACAGGGGCGCACAGATACGCAGTATTTT.

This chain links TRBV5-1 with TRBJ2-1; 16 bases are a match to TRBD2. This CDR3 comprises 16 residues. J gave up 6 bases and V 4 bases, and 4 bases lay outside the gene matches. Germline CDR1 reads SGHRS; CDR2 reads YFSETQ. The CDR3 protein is CASSEGTSGRGNEQFF. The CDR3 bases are TGCGCCAGCAGCGAAGGGACTAGCGGGAGGGGCAATGAGCAGTTCTTC.

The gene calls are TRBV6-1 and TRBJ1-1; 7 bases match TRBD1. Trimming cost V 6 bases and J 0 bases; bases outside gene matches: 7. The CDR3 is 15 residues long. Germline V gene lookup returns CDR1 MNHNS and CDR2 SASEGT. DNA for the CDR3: TGTGCCAGCAGCTGGGACAGAATCATGAACACTGAAGCTTTCTTT. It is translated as CASSWDRIMNTEAFF.

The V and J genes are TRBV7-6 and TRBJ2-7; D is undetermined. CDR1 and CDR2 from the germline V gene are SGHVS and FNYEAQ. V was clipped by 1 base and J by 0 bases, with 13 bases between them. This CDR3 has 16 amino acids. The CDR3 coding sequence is TGTGCCAGCAGCTTAGGATACGCCCCAGGCTCCTACGAGCAGTACTTC. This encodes CASSLGYAPGSYEQYF.

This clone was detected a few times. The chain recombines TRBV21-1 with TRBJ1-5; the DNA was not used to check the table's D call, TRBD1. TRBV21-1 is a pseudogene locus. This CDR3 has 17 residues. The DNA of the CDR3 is TGTGCCAGCAGGCCGGACAGGGGGCAGAATAGCAATCAGCCCCAGCATTTT. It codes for CASRPDRGQNSNQPQHF.

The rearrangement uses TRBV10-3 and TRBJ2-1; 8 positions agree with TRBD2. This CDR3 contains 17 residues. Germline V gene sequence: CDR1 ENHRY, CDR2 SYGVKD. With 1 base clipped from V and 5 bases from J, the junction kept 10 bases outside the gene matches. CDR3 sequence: CAISEWTSSEVDNEQFF. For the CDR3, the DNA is TGTGCCATCAGTGAGTGGACTAGCTCGGAGGTGGACAATGAGCAGTTCTTC.

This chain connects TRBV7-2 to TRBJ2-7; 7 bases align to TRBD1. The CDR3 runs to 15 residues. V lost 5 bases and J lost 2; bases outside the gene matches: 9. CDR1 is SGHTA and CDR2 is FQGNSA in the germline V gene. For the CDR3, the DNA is TGTGCCAGCAGCCACGGCAGGGGGTATACCTACGAGCAGTACTTC. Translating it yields CASSHGRGYTYEQYF.

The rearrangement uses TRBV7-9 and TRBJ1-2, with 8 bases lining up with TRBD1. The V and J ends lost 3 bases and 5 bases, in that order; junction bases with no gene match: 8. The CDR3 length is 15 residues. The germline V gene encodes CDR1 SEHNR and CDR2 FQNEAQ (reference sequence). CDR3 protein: CASSLDQGAHYGYTF. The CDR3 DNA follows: TGTGCCAGCAGCTTGGATCAGGGGGCGCATTATGGCTACACCTTC. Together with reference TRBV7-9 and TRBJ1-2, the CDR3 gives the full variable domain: DTGVSQNPRHKITKRGQNVTFRCDPISEHNRLYWYRQTLGQGPEFLTYFQNEAQLEKSRLLSDRFSAERPKGSFSTLEIQRTEQGDSAMYLCASSLDQGAHYGYTFGSGTRLTVV.

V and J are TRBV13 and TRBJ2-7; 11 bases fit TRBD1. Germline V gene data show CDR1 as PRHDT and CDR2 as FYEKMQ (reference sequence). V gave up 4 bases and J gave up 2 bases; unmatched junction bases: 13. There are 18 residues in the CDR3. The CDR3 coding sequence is TGTGCCAGCAGCTCTCTTGGGACAGGGGGTTCTTTCGCCTACGAGCAGTACTTC. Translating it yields CASSSLGTGGSFAYEQYF.